This is a list of T cell receptor beta chains from one sample in a study of blood T cell repertoires in COVID-19. Profiling relied on immunoSEQ multiplex PCR, and the TCRdb table lists in-frame clones only, not all of them. The profile shows about 200,000 clones, approximately 78% of them singletons. Sequences were obtained from peripheral blood. These receptors were obtained from a woman over 75 with COVID-19, enrolled during active disease. Each CDR3 is given with its conserved first and last residue. Fields, in order: D gene, J gene, clone size, V gene, CDR3 protein, CDR3 DNA. The D gene is left open where the match is weak. Size is omitted from some rows. Given values are once, few, many or a class for expanded clones.

d_gene: .; j_gene: TRBJ1-5; abundance: .; v_gene: TRBV2; CDR3aa: CASSEAAVYQPQHF; CDR3nt: TGTGCCAGCAGTGAAGCGGCTGTCTATCAGCCCCAGCATTTT
d_gene: TRBD1; j_gene: TRBJ2-5; abundance: .; v_gene: TRBV3-1/TRBV3-2; CDR3aa: CASSTRAGGMETQYF; CDR3nt: TGTGCCAGCAGCACAAGGGCAGGGGGCATGGAGACCCAGTACTTC
d_gene: TRBD1; j_gene: TRBJ1-1; abundance: once; v_gene: TRBV30; CDR3aa: CAWNQGVRNTEAFF; CDR3nt: TGTGCCTGGAACCAGGGGGTTAGGAACACTGAAGCTTTCTTT
d_gene: .; j_gene: TRBJ1-2; abundance: .; v_gene: TRBV2; CDR3aa: CASSENQGNYGYTF; CDR3nt: TGTGCCAGCAGTGAGAATCAGGGTAACTATGGCTACACCTTC
d_gene: .; j_gene: TRBJ1-6; abundance: .; v_gene: TRBV6-1; CDR3aa: CASSEARASSYNSPLHF; CDR3nt: TGTGCCAGCAGTGAAGCGAGGGCGAGCTCCTATAATTCACCCCTCCACTTT
d_gene: .; j_gene: TRBJ2-1; abundance: .; v_gene: TRBV7-3; CDR3aa: CASSRYGDEQFF; CDR3nt: TGTGCCAGCAGCCGATATGGAGATGAGCAGTTCTTC
d_gene: TRBD1; j_gene: TRBJ2-7; abundance: .; v_gene: TRBV5-1; CDR3aa: CASSAAPGQGLEQYF; CDR3nt: TGCGCCAGCAGCGCGGCCCCGGGACAGGGGCTCGAGCAGTACTTC
d_gene: .; j_gene: TRBJ2-1; abundance: once; v_gene: TRBV7-2; CDR3aa: CASSYLRGSYNEQFF; CDR3nt: TGTGCCAGCAGCTACCTTCGGGGCTCCTACAATGAGCAGTTCTTC
d_gene: .; j_gene: TRBJ1-2; abundance: .; v_gene: TRBV2; CDR3aa: CASRESSGYTF; CDR3nt: TGTGCCAGCAGGGAGTCTAGTGGCTACACCTTC
d_gene: TRBD1; j_gene: TRBJ2-3; abundance: .; v_gene: TRBV5-6; CDR3aa: CASSLRGTGADTQYF; CDR3nt: TGTGCCAGCAGCCTCAGGGGGACCGGCGCAGATACGCAGTATTTT
d_gene: TRBD2; j_gene: TRBJ2-2; abundance: .; v_gene: TRBV6-5; CDR3aa: CASSYSVLAGAGELFF; CDR3nt: TGTGCCAGCAGTTACTCGGTCCTAGCGGGAGCCGGGGAGCTGTTTTTT
d_gene: .; j_gene: TRBJ1-3; abundance: .; v_gene: TRBV7-9; CDR3aa: CASSFAGSGNTIYF; CDR3nt: TGTGCCAGCAGCTTCGCAGGTTCTGGAAACACCATATATTTT
d_gene: .; j_gene: TRBJ1-1; abundance: .; v_gene: TRBV20-1; CDR3aa: CRNHMNTEAFF; CDR3nt: TGCAGGAACCACATGAACACTGAAGCTTTCTTT
d_gene: .; j_gene: TRBJ1-6; abundance: .; v_gene: TRBV18; CDR3aa: CASGLAGVSPLHF; CDR3nt: TGTGCCAGCGGGCTTGCAGGGGTCTCACCCCTCCACTTT
d_gene: TRBD1; j_gene: TRBJ1-6; abundance: once; v_gene: TRBV5-6; CDR3aa: CASSWDRASSPLHF; CDR3nt: TGTGCCAGCAGCTGGGACAGGGCAAGTTCACCCCTCCACTTT
d_gene: TRBD2; j_gene: TRBJ2-1; abundance: .; v_gene: TRBV7-3; CDR3aa: CASSLEGTSGIGAFYNEQFF; CDR3nt: TGTGCCAGCAGTTTAGAGGGGACTAGCGGGATTGGGGCCTTCTACAATGAGCAGTTCTTC
d_gene: TRBD1; j_gene: TRBJ1-2; abundance: once; v_gene: TRBV3-1/TRBV3-2; CDR3aa: CASSPGTGSPVTYGYTF; CDR3nt: TGTGCCAGCAGTCCCGGGACAGGGTCCCCCGTTACCTATGGCTACACCTTC
d_gene: .; j_gene: TRBJ1-1; abundance: .; v_gene: TRBV18; CDR3aa: CASSPSRGMGAFF; CDR3nt: TGTGCCAGCTCACCATCCCGGGGGATGGGAGCTTTCTTT
d_gene: TRBD1; j_gene: TRBJ2-1; abundance: .; v_gene: TRBV11-2; CDR3aa: CASSVTQGASYNEQFF; CDR3nt: TGTGCCAGCAGCGTAACACAGGGGGCGTCCTACAATGAGCAGTTCTTC
d_gene: .; j_gene: TRBJ1-2; abundance: .; v_gene: TRBV6-6; CDR3aa: CASSYRTSYGYTF; CDR3nt: TGTGCCAGCAGTTACCGGACATCCTATGGCTACACCTTC
d_gene: TRBD1; j_gene: TRBJ1-2; abundance: .; v_gene: TRBV10-3; CDR3aa: CAIPRQGPLANYGYTF; CDR3nt: TGTGCCATCCCCCGACAGGGACCGTTAGCTAACTATGGCTACACCTTC
d_gene: .; j_gene: TRBJ2-2; abundance: .; v_gene: TRBV7-2; CDR3aa: CASSSAGRDTGELFF; CDR3nt: TGTGCCAGCAGCTCGGCCGGGAGAGACACCGGGGAGCTGTTTTTT
d_gene: TRBD1; j_gene: TRBJ1-4; abundance: .; v_gene: TRBV28; CDR3aa: CASLGTGIEKLFF; CDR3nt: TGTGCCAGCCTCGGGACAGGGATTGAAAAACTGTTTTTT
d_gene: TRBD1; j_gene: TRBJ1-1; abundance: .; v_gene: TRBV6-5; CDR3aa: CASTRDSLMNTEAFF; CDR3nt: TGTGCCAGCACCCGGGACAGTTTGATGAACACTGAAGCTTTCTTT
d_gene: TRBD1; j_gene: TRBJ1-2; abundance: .; v_gene: TRBV2; CDR3aa: CASSEDRVNGYTF; CDR3nt: TGTGCCAGCAGCGAGGACAGGGTAAATGGCTACACCTTC
d_gene: TRBD2; j_gene: TRBJ2-3; abundance: .; v_gene: TRBV18; CDR3aa: CASSPSSGTTDTQYF; CDR3nt: TGTGCCAGCTCACCTTCTAGCGGAACCACAGATACGCAGTATTTT
d_gene: .; j_gene: TRBJ2-7; abundance: .; v_gene: TRBV28; CDR3aa: CASSHRGLRAGDPYEQYF; CDR3nt: TGTGCCAGCAGCCACAGGGGCCTAAGAGCGGGAGACCCCTACGAGCAGTACTTC
d_gene: TRBD2; j_gene: TRBJ2-5; abundance: .; v_gene: TRBV7-6; CDR3aa: CASSSPGLAGVTQYF; CDR3nt: TGTGCCAGCAGCTCCCCGGGACTAGCGGGAGTGACCCAGTACTTC
d_gene: TRBD1; j_gene: TRBJ2-1; abundance: .; v_gene: TRBV3-1/TRBV3-2; CDR3aa: CASSQRGTGLRFF; CDR3nt: TGTGCCAGCAGCCAACGCGGGACAGGTCTAAGGTTCTTC
d_gene: .; j_gene: TRBJ1-1; abundance: .; v_gene: TRBV5-1; CDR3aa: CASSRGGLDTEAFF; CDR3nt: TGCGCCAGCAGCCGCGGGGGCTTGGACACTGAAGCTTTCTTT
d_gene: .; j_gene: TRBJ2-3; abundance: .; v_gene: TRBV5-4; CDR3aa: CASSPRAGWGTDTQYF; CDR3nt: TGTGCCAGCAGCCCGAGGGCGGGATGGGGCACAGATACGCAGTATTTT
d_gene: .; j_gene: TRBJ1-2; abundance: .; v_gene: TRBV6-5; CDR3aa: CASSYPGAPNYGYTF; CDR3nt: TGTGCCAGCAGTTACCCGGGAGCCCCAAACTATGGCTACACCTTC
d_gene: .; j_gene: TRBJ1-6; abundance: .; v_gene: TRBV5-1; CDR3aa: CASSFGDSGSPLHF; CDR3nt: TGCGCCAGCAGCTTCGGGGACTCTGGATCACCCCTCCACTTT
d_gene: .; j_gene: TRBJ2-5; abundance: .; v_gene: TRBV11-1; CDR3aa: CASSFRSGEETQYF; CDR3nt: TGTGCCAGCAGCTTTAGGAGCGGAGAAGAGACCCAGTACTTC
d_gene: TRBD2; j_gene: TRBJ2-1; abundance: .; v_gene: TRBV18; CDR3aa: CASSPQGLLWNEQFF; CDR3nt: TGTGCCAGCTCACCTCAGGGACTACTATGGAATGAGCAGTTCTTC
d_gene: TRBD1; j_gene: TRBJ2-4; abundance: .; v_gene: TRBV30; CDR3aa: CAWSPGSGGKNIQYF; CDR3nt: TGTGCCTGGTCCCCGGGGTCAGGGGGCAAAAACATTCAGTACTTC
d_gene: TRBD1; j_gene: TRBJ1-5; abundance: .; v_gene: TRBV30; CDR3aa: CAWRKGTGDQPQHF; CDR3nt: TGTGCCTGGAGGAAGGGGACAGGGGATCAGCCCCAGCATTTT
d_gene: TRBD2; j_gene: TRBJ2-1; abundance: .; v_gene: TRBV6-4; CDR3aa: CASSPMGLRGGNEQFF; CDR3nt: TGTGCCAGCAGCCCTATGGGACTACGGGGGGGCAATGAGCAGTTCTTC
d_gene: .; j_gene: TRBJ1-6; abundance: once; v_gene: TRBV25-1; CDR3aa: CASSRPGYGVDDSPLHF; CDR3nt: TGTGCCAGCTCACGTCCCGGTTACGGGGTCGACGATTCACCCCTCCACTTT
d_gene: .; j_gene: TRBJ1-2; abundance: few; v_gene: TRBV7-6; CDR3aa: CASSLALAGDGYTF; CDR3nt: TGTGCCAGCAGCTTAGCCCTTGCGGGTGATGGCTACACCTTC
d_gene: TRBD2; j_gene: TRBJ2-1; abundance: .; v_gene: TRBV28; CDR3aa: CASSLTGLAGIYNEQFF; CDR3nt: TGTGCCAGCAGTTTGACAGGACTAGCGGGAATATACAATGAGCAGTTCTTC
d_gene: TRBD2; j_gene: TRBJ2-1; abundance: .; v_gene: TRBV12-3/TRBV12-4; CDR3aa: CASITSGVNEQFF; CDR3nt: TGTGCCAGCATAACTAGCGGGGTTAATGAGCAGTTCTTC
d_gene: .; j_gene: TRBJ2-1; abundance: .; v_gene: TRBV10-3; CDR3aa: CAISSAGIEQFF; CDR3nt: TGTGCCATCAGTTCTGCAGGGATTGAGCAGTTCTTC
d_gene: .; j_gene: TRBJ2-2; abundance: .; v_gene: TRBV7-8; CDR3aa: CASSSQGTGELFF; CDR3nt: TGTGCCAGCAGCTCCCAGGGTACCGGGGAGCTGTTTTTT
d_gene: .; j_gene: TRBJ1-3; abundance: once; v_gene: TRBV21-1; CDR3aa: CASSTTQATGVTSGNTIYF; CDR3nt: TGTGCCAGCAGCACAACTCAGGCGACAGGGGTGACCTCTGGAAACACCATATATTTT
d_gene: TRBD1; j_gene: TRBJ2-6; abundance: .; v_gene: TRBV28; CDR3aa: CASKPGGTAGTGRSGANVLTF; CDR3nt: TGTGCCAGCAAACCAGGGGGGACGGCCGGGACAGGGAGGTCCGGGGCCAACGTCCTGACTTTC
d_gene: .; j_gene: TRBJ2-3; abundance: many; v_gene: TRBV7-8; CDR3aa: CACRTATDTQYF; CDR3nt: TGTGCCTGCAGGACTGCTACAGATACGCAGTATTTT
d_gene: .; j_gene: TRBJ1-5; abundance: once; v_gene: TRBV30; CDR3aa: CAWTDRLDQPQHF; CDR3nt: TGTGCCTGGACGGACAGACTGGATCAGCCCCAGCATTTT
d_gene: .; j_gene: TRBJ1-5; abundance: .; v_gene: TRBV29-1; CDR3aa: CSVVGAGNQPQHF; CDR3nt: TGCAGCGTTGTGGGAGCAGGCAATCAGCCCCAGCATTTT
d_gene: .; j_gene: TRBJ1-6; abundance: .; v_gene: TRBV10-2; CDR3aa: CASELDRFTSPLHF; CDR3nt: TGCGCCAGCGAATTAGACAGATTTACCTCACCCCTCCACTTT
d_gene: TRBD2; j_gene: TRBJ2-1; abundance: .; v_gene: TRBV19; CDR3aa: CASSLTSGTYNEQFF; CDR3nt: TGTGCCAGTAGCCTGACTAGCGGGACCTACAATGAGCAGTTCTTC
d_gene: .; j_gene: TRBJ1-1; abundance: .; v_gene: TRBV21-1; CDR3aa: CASSPSGGHQWVMNTEAFF; CDR3nt: TGTGCCAGCAGCCCCTCTGGAGGGCATCAGTGGGTGATGAACACTGAAGCTTTCTTT
d_gene: .; j_gene: TRBJ2-7; abundance: .; v_gene: TRBV3-1/TRBV3-2; CDR3aa: CASSQGPGHSHF; CDR3nt: TGTGCCAGCAGCCAGGGGCCCGGACATTCCCACTTC
d_gene: .; j_gene: TRBJ2-1; abundance: few; v_gene: TRBV2; CDR3aa: CASFFYNEQFF; CDR3nt: TGTGCCAGCTTCTTTTACAATGAGCAGTTCTTC
d_gene: .; j_gene: TRBJ2-7; abundance: .; v_gene: TRBV11-2; CDR3aa: CASSAFVREQYF; CDR3nt: TGTGCCAGCAGCGCCTTTGTCAGGGAGCAGTACTTC